Presented here are 29 T cell receptor beta chains from one specimen sequenced in a study of T-cell reconstitution after alpha-beta-depleted transplantation in children. Unique molecular identifiers were used to barcode this TCRbeta library. TCRdb processed the PCR reads anew with MiXCR; each CDR3 protein has one entry. The sample carries about 640,000 distinct CDR3 sequences, 10% to 15% recorded once. The sequencing here drew on PBMCs, mostly from graft donor cells, taken 360 days after TCRalphabeta/CD19-depleted stem cell transplant. The source is a male patient aged 10 to 17 who had a stem cell transplant for acute myeloid leukemia, so the T cells may come from the graft donor.

This chain's CDR3 is CASSGGGPSKGNTEAFF. The CDR3 DNA reads TGTGCCAGCAGCGGGGGGGGACCTTCAAAAGGGAACACTGAAGCTTTCTTT. The rearrangement links TRBV9 to TRBJ1-1, with D possibly matching TRBD1 (5 bases). The ends were cut back, 3 bases at V and 1 base at J, with 19 bases in the middle. This CDR3 is built from 17 residues. Germline V CDR1 and CDR2: SGDLS, YYNGEE. The full variable domain, completed using reference TRBV9 and TRBJ1-1, is DSGVTQTPKHLITATGQRVTLRCSPRSGDLSVYWYQQSLDQGLQFLIQYYNGEERAKGNILERFSAQQFPDLHSELNLSSLELGDSALYFCASSGGGPSKGNTEAFFGQGTRLTVV.

This clonotype was found a few times. V gene TRBV5-1 combines with J gene TRBJ1-6; 7 positions agree with TRBD1. This CDR3 spans 14 amino acids. J was trimmed by 8 bases and V by 0 bases; bases with no gene match: 2. Germline CDR1 SGHRS, CDR2 YFSETQ. CDR3 sequence: CASSLVRGDSPLHF. For the CDR3, the DNA is TGCGCCAGCAGCTTGGTCAGGGGGGATTCACCCCTCCACTTT.

As to this clonotype: A much larger clone sits a single nucleotide away, making a read error possible. The chain recombines TRBV14 with TRBJ2-1; unclear D gene. This CDR3 comprises 11 residues. Germline V CDR1 and CDR2: SGHDN, FVKESK. Trimming cost V 4 bases and J 10 bases, with 8 bases left between them. The CDR3 nucleotides read TGTGCCAGCAGCCGCCAATACGAGCAGTTCTTC. Amino acid sequence: CASSRQYEQFF.

This clonotype was detected only a few times. The rearrangement links TRBV6-5 to TRBJ2-5, with D possibly being TRBD2 (5 bases). CDR1 is MNHEY and CDR2 is SVGAGI in the germline V gene. The CDR3 loop spans 14 amino acids. Trimming removed 1 base from V and 2 bases from J, with 8 bases in between. The CDR3 protein is CASSYFGGQETQYF. In DNA, the CDR3 is TGTGCCAGCAGTTACTTCGGAGGTCAAGAGACCCAGTACTTC.

The gene calls are TRBV20-1 and TRBJ2-5; 8 nucleotides align to TRBD1. The germline V gene has CDR1 DFQATT and CDR2 SNEGSKA (reference sequence). The CDR3 runs 13 residues. V lost 6 bases and J lost 2; bases outside the gene matches: 5. For the CDR3, the DNA is TGCAGTGCCCCACGGACAGGGCAAGAGACCCAGTACTTC. It translates to CSAPRTGQETQYF.

This clonotype came up a few times. This chain uses TRBV6-2 or TRBV6-3 with TRBJ2-3; D remains unclear. Germline CDR1 reads MNHEY; CDR2 reads SVGEGT. This CDR3 has 13 residues. Trimming removed 7 bases from V and 2 bases from J, with 10 bases in between. For the CDR3, the DNA is TGTGCCAGCAACGACTCGCCCACAGATACGCAGTATTTT. Its translation is CASNDSPTDTQYF.

This clonotype was detected a few times. The V call is TRBV27, the J call TRBJ2-1, with TRBD2 matching over 9 bases. The CDR3 is 16 amino acids. Germline lookup yields CDR1 MNHEY and CDR2 SMNVEV (reference sequence). The V segment lost 4 bases and the J segment 5 bases; nucleotides outside the gene matches: 9. This CDR3 is CASSSAFIAGDNEQFF. CDR3 nucleotide sequence: TGTGCCAGCAGTTCCGCTTTTATAGCGGGAGACAATGAGCAGTTCTTC.

V usage is TRBV20-1 and J usage is TRBJ2-7; D may match TRBD1 or TRBD2 (6 bases each). The CDR3 runs 15 residues. The germline V and J ends were trimmed by 5 bases and 1 base, with 18 bases remaining between them. Germline V gene lookup returns CDR1 DFQATT and CDR2 SNEGSKA (reference sequence). The CDR3 loop is CSAASQGGSSYEQYF. The CDR3 DNA follows: TGCAGTGCTGCCTCCCAAGGGGGGTCATCCTACGAGCAGTACTTC.

Regarding this clonotype: The junction does not match germline at one end; this may be a read error. V gene TRBV20-1 combines with J gene TRBJ2-5, with no clear D. Germline CDR1 DFQATT, CDR2 SNEGSKA (reference sequence). The CDR3 length is 8 residues. CDR3 in DNA: TGCAGTGCTAGAGTAGGGCTCTTC. This encodes CSARVGLF.

This clonotype was detected only a few times. The CDR3 region has the DNA TGTGCCAGCAGTCCTCAATTAAAGGCGAATGAGCAGTTCTTC. Translated, it gives CASSPQLKANEQFF. The chain joins TRBV7-9 to TRBJ2-1; D call uncertain. The germline CDR1 and CDR2 sequences are SEHNR and FQNEAQ (reference sequence). The length of the CDR3 is 14 residues. V was cut by 6 bases and J by 7 bases, with 16 bases left in between. Full variable domain (missing parts from reference TRBV7-9 and TRBJ2-1): DTGVSQNPRHKITKRGQNVTFRCDPISEHNRLYWYRQTLGQGPEFLTYFQNEAQLEKSRLLSDRFSAERPKGSFSTLEIQRTEQGDSAMYLCASSPQLKANEQFFGPGTRLTVL.

This clonotype has a count of ten or more. V and J are TRBV4-2 and TRBJ1-2, with TRBD1 as a possible D gene (6 bases). This CDR3 has 12 amino acids. Germline V gene sequence: CDR1 LGHNA, CDR2 YNFKEQ. V was cut by 4 bases and J by 4 bases, with 7 bases left in between. The CDR3, as DNA: TGTGCCAGCAGCCCGGACAGCTATGGCTACACCTTC. It is translated as CASSPDSYGYTF.

The chain combines TRBV20-1 with TRBJ1-4; no definite D call. Per germline, CDR1 DFQATT and CDR2 SNEGSKA (reference sequence). The V and J ends lost 6 bases and 5 bases respectively, with 16 bases between them. CDR3 length: 14 residues. CDR3 nucleotides: TGCAGTGCCCGGAAGGCAGGCCTCAATGAAAAACTGTTTTTT. It is translated as CSARKAGLNEKLFF.

In its sample, this clonotype was seen a few times. The rearrangement uses TRBV5-1 and TRBJ2-1, with 8 positions matching TRBD2. CDR1 and CDR2 from the germline V gene are SGHRS and YFSETQ. Losses at the gene ends were 0 bases for V and 7 bases for J; bases not matched to a gene: 18. The CDR3 consists of 19 residues. CDR3 coding DNA: TGCGCCAGCAGCTTGGGCTCGGGGGATTTAGCGGGAATTGCTAATGAGCAGTTCTTC. Encoded protein: CASSLGSGDLAGIANEQFF. The variable domain in full, with the rest retrieved from reference TRBV5-1 and TRBJ2-1, is KAGVTQTPRYLIKTRGQQVTLSCSPISGHRSVSWYQQTPGQGLQFLFEYFSETQRNKGNFPGRFSGRQFSNSRSEMNVSTLELGDSALYLCASSLGSGDLAGIANEQFFGPGTRLTVL.

Concerning this clonotype: A read error is likely, as this CDR3 ends without the conserved phenylalanine or tryptophan. The chain employs TRBV27 and TRBJ2-7; 15 nucleotides match TRBD2. This CDR3 region has 17 residues. The ends lost 6 bases at V and 3 bases at J; junction bases unmatched: 9. Germline V gene data show CDR1 as MNHEY and CDR2 as SMNVEV (reference sequence). The chain's CDR3 is CASSPGTSGRNLYEQYC. As DNA, the CDR3 is TGTGCCAGCAGCCCCGGGACTAGCGGGAGGAACCTCTACGAGCAGTACTGC.

This clonotype was seen a handful of times. The V and J genes are TRBV7-8 and TRBJ2-3; 9 bases line up with TRBD1. Trimming took 4 bases from V and 9 from J; bases not matched to a gene: 14. Germline-derived CDR1 and CDR2 are SGHVS and FQNEAQ. CDR3 length: 16 residues. This chain's CDR3 is CASSWPPGQGLRTQYF. CDR3 nucleotides: TGTGCCAGCAGCTGGCCACCGGGACAGGGTTTACGGACGCAGTATTTT.

This clonotype was seen ten or more times. The chain has TRBV11-2 and TRBJ2-1; TRBD2 matches at 10 bases. CDR1 is SGHAT and CDR2 is FQNNGV in the germline V gene. V shed 2 bases and J 5 bases; nucleotides not matched to a gene: 12. This CDR3 has 18 amino acids. For the CDR3, the DNA is TGTGCCAGCAGCTTAAACGGGTTCGGACTAGCGGAGGACAATGAGCAGTTCTTC. It yields the protein CASSLNGFGLAEDNEQFF.

The rearrangement links TRBV7-3 to TRBJ2-3; 7 bases align to TRBD2. V lost 2 bases and J lost 8; bases outside the gene matches: 4. Germline V gives CDR1 SGHTA, CDR2 FQGTGA. The CDR3 covers 13 residues. In DNA form, the CDR3 reads TGTGCCAGCAGCTTAGGACTAGAGGCTACGCAGTATTTT. Residues: CASSLGLEATQYF.

This clonotype was seen repeatedly, ten times or more. The chain employs TRBV21-1 and TRBJ2-1. TRBV21-1 is a pseudogene. The CDR3 has 15 residues. For the CDR3, the DNA is TGTGCCAGCAGCAAAGACCCCGTCGACTACAATGAGCAGTTCTTC. Translated: CASSKDPVDYNEQFF.

This clonotype occurred a few times. The J gene is TRBJ2-3, the V gene TRBV4-3, with 10 nucleotides matching TRBD2. The CDR3 is 17 amino acids. CDR1 is LGHNA and CDR2 is YSLEER in the germline V gene. Trimming cost V 1 base and J 2 bases; bases outside gene matches: 6. The CDR3 DNA sequence: TGCGCCAGCAGCCAAGGGCGGCTAGCGGGAGACACAGATACGCAGTATTTT. It is translated as CASSQGRLAGDTDTQYF.

This clonotype was detected only a few times. The chain couples TRBV6-5 to TRBJ2-1, with D unresolved. V gave up 9 bases and J gave up 1 base, with 7 bases separating them. This CDR3 region has 12 residues. CDR1 MNHEY and CDR2 SVGAGI come from the germline V gene. CDR3 sequence (DNA): TGTGCCAGATCCAGGTCCTACAATGAGCAGTTCTTC. It translates to CARSRSYNEQFF.

The gene calls are TRBV28 and TRBJ2-7; 7 bases agree with TRBD2. The germline V gene has CDR1 MDHEN and CDR2 SYDVKM. Trimming cost V 6 bases and J 5 bases; bases outside gene matches: 7. The CDR3 contains 13 residues. CDR3 nucleotide sequence: TGTGCCAGCAGCCCCGGGGGGTTCGACGAGCAGTACTTC. It is translated as CASSPGGFDEQYF.

V and J are TRBV19 and TRBJ1-1; 8 bases match TRBD1. The CDR3 is 13 amino acids. Germline V gene lookup returns CDR1 LNHDA and CDR2 SQIVND (reference sequence). The J segment lost 7 bases and the V segment lost 6 bases, leaving 7 bases of the junction unmatched. For the CDR3, the DNA is TGTGCCAGTAGCCTCGGACAGGGCCGTGAAGCTTTCTTT. This gives the protein CASSLGQGREAFF.

This clonotype was counted between two and nine times. The V gene is TRBV7-8, the J gene TRBJ2-7; TRBD2 aligns across 12 bases. The CDR3 is 16 residues long. V dropped 3 bases and J dropped 0; count of bases not matched to a gene: 3. Germline V gene lookup returns CDR1 SGHVS and CDR2 FQNEAQ. CDR3 loop: CASSFLAGGSSYEQYF. In DNA form, the CDR3 reads TGTGCCAGCAGCTTCCTAGCGGGAGGGTCCTCCTACGAGCAGTACTTC. The complete variable domain, with remaining parts taken from reference TRBV7-8 and TRBJ2-7, reads GAGVSQSPRYKVAKRGQDVALRCDPISGHVSLFWYQQALGQGPEFLTYFQNEAQLDKSGLPSDRFFAERPEGSVSTLKIQRTQQEDSAVYLCASSFLAGGSSYEQYFGPGTRLTVT.

The chain couples TRBV3-1 to TRBJ2-7; the D is unclear. The length of the CDR3 is 13 residues. CDR1 and CDR2 from the germline V gene are LGHDT and YNNKEL (reference sequence). V was clipped by 0 bases and J by 2 bases, with 5 bases between them. CDR3 residues: CASSQDPTYEQYF. CDR3 coding DNA: TGTGCCAGCAGCCAAGATCCCACCTACGAGCAGTACTTC.

In its sample, this clonotype was seen a few times. This chain connects TRBV3-1 to TRBJ1-1; D remains ambiguous. V was shortened by 1 base and J by 5 bases, with 5 bases between the two germline ends. Germline CDR1 and CDR2: LGHDT and YNNKEL (reference sequence). This CDR3 is built from 12 residues. CDR3 residues: CASSQVRTEAFF. The DNA of the CDR3 is TGTGCCAGCAGCCAAGTAAGAACTGAAGCTTTCTTT.

The V and J genes are TRBV20-1 and TRBJ2-3; 10 nucleotides match TRBD2. The germline gives CDR1 DFQATT, CDR2 SNEGSKA (reference sequence). Germline trimming cut 1 base from V and 3 bases from J; bases unmatched to any gene: 7. This CDR3 is 16 amino acids long. The CDR3 region is CSARVVASGSTDTQYF. The CDR3 DNA reads as TGCAGTGCTAGAGTTGTTGCTAGCGGGAGTACAGATACGCAGTATTTT.

V gene TRBV20-1 combines with J gene TRBJ2-3, with a weak D call TRBD2 (5 bases). CDR1 is DFQATT and CDR2 is SNEGSKA in the germline V gene (reference sequence). The V gene lost 3 bases and the J gene lost 2 bases, with 15 bases spanning the gap. There are 15 residues in the CDR3. The CDR3 reads CSASSPAESTDTQYF. In DNA form, the CDR3 reads TGCAGTGCTAGCAGCCCAGCGGAATCCACAGATACGCAGTATTTT.

The V call is TRBV29-1, the J call TRBJ2-2; D may be TRBD1 or TRBD2 (6 bases each). The germline gives CDR1 SQVTM, CDR2 ANQGSEA. V lost 3 bases, J lost 7 bases, and 21 bases lay in between. The CDR3 runs to 16 residues. In DNA form, the CDR3 reads TGCAGCGTTGACGGGAAAAGGGGGGCACTCGGCGGGGAGCTGTTTTTT. Residues: CSVDGKRGALGGELFF.

This clonotype showed up just a few times. The V call is TRBV7-9, the J call TRBJ2-1; D is perhaps TRBD2 (6 bases). The germline V and J ends were trimmed by 6 bases and 7 bases, with 13 bases remaining between them. The germline gives CDR1 SEHNR, CDR2 FQNEAQ (reference sequence). The CDR3 extends over 13 amino acids. The CDR3 reads CASSTRGENEQFF. The CDR3 nucleotides are TGTGCCAGCAGTACCCGCGGGGAAAATGAGCAGTTCTTC.